These 24 T cell receptor beta chains were all obtained from the same sample, sequenced in a study of cytomegalovirus exposure and HLA in healthy donors. PCR primers comprised 60 Vbeta and 13 Jbeta primers. The repertoire was sequenced with immunoSEQ multiplex PCR; TCRdb's copy has only in-frame clones and lacks some. Of around 140,000 clones in the sample, about 79% are singletons; the top ten hold approximately 1.8%. The material sequenced was PBMCs. The receptors here all came from a female donor in good health and CMV-seropositive.

The V gene is TRBV7-6, the J gene TRBJ2-7; 9 bases map to TRBD1. From germline, CDR1 is SGHVS and CDR2 FNYEAQ. With V trimmed by 5 bases and J by 4 bases, 9 bases remained unmatched. CDR3 size: 15 residues. In nucleotides, the CDR3 is TGTGCCAGCAGCGAAAACAGGGGGCGCCGGTACGAGCAGTACTTC. It is translated as CASSENRGRRYEQYF.

The chain joins TRBV7-2 to TRBJ2-6; D remains ambiguous. The V gene's germline CDR1 is SGHTA and CDR2 FQGNSA. V shed 2 bases and J shed 2 bases, with 13 bases lying between them. The CDR3 has 17 amino acids. The CDR3 nucleotides read TGTGCCAGCAGCTTACGGGTTCCGATAACTGGGGCCAACGTCCTGACTTTC. Translated, it gives CASSLRVPITGANVLTF.

The sample holds a few counts of this clone. The V call is TRBV18, the J call TRBJ2-3, with D perhaps TRBD1 (6 bases). Germline-derived CDR1 and CDR2 are KGHSH and LQKENI. The CDR3 consists of 15 residues. Trimming removed 3 bases at V and 0 bases at J, with 10 bases between. The DNA for the CDR3 is TGTGCCAGCTCACCGGGACACCCTAGCACAGATACGCAGTATTTT. The encoded protein is CASSPGHPSTDTQYF.

The chain recombines TRBV6-4 with TRBJ2-5; 14 bases align to TRBD2. The V gene end was trimmed by 4 bases and the J gene end by 1 base; junction bases not matched to a gene: 11. CDR1 and CDR2 from the germline V gene are MRHNA and SNTAGT. The CDR3 runs 19 residues. CDR3 coding DNA: TGTGCCAGCAGTGGACCGGGACTAGCGGGAGAGTGGGGCCAAGAGACCCAGTACTTC. Encoded protein: CASSGPGLAGEWGQETQYF.

This chain links TRBV6-1 with TRBJ1-2; 9 bases map to TRBD1. The CDR3 sequence is 14 residues long. The germline gives CDR1 MNHNS, CDR2 SASEGT. The V and J ends lost 0 bases and 6 bases, in that order; junction bases with no gene match: 2. CDR3 sequence (DNA): TGTGCCAGCAGTGAAGCGAGGACAGGGGATGGCTACACCTTC. Its protein product is CASSEARTGDGYTF.

Here the CDR3 DNA reads TGTGCCAAGCCGGGCGGAGGGATCCAGCCCCAGCATTTT. It codes for CAKPGGGIQPQHF. The rearrangement joins TRBV6-4 to TRBJ1-5; D uncertain. Germline values: CDR1 MRHNA, CDR2 SNTAGT. CDR3 length equals 13 residues. V lost 10 bases to trimming and J lost 7 bases, with 17 bases between them.

In its sample, this clone was seen a few times. CDR3 residues: CASSSQNSNQPQHF. In nucleotides, the CDR3 is TGTGCCAGCAGCTCTCAGAATAGCAATCAGCCCCAGCATTTT. The gene calls are TRBV27 and TRBJ1-5, with D hard to call. Per germline, CDR1 MNHEY and CDR2 SMNVEV (reference sequence). The CDR3 runs 14 residues. V was clipped by 6 bases and J by 0 bases, with 9 bases between them.

J is TRBJ1-1 and V is TRBV10-3, with TRBD1 matching 8 bases. Germline V gene sequence: CDR1 ENHRY, CDR2 SYGVKD. Germline trimming cut 0 bases from V and 4 bases from J; bases unmatched to any gene: 4. CDR3 length: 15 residues. The CDR3: CAISESQGAGTEAFF. The CDR3 region has the DNA TGTGCCATCAGTGAGTCTCAGGGGGCTGGCACTGAAGCTTTCTTT.

The chain joins TRBV7-2 to TRBJ1-1, with 7 bases lining up with TRBD1. CDR3 size: 14 residues. V lost 6 bases and J lost 1; bases outside the gene matches: 5. Germline V lookup: CDR1 SGHTA, CDR2 FQGNSA. In DNA form, the CDR3 reads TGTGCCAGCAGACGAACAGGGGAGAACACTGAAGCTTTCTTT. Encoded protein: CASRRTGENTEAFF.

The V call is TRBV4-1, the J call TRBJ1-2; 8 bases are a match to TRBD1. CDR1 and CDR2 (germline): MGHRA, YSYEKL. The junction had 7 bases not matched to a gene; V was cut back by 1 base and J by 9 bases. The length of the CDR3 is 14 residues. The CDR3: CASSQAGQEESYTF. CDR3 DNA sequence: TGCGCCAGCAGCCAAGCGGGACAGGAGGAAAGCTACACCTTC.

This clone was picked up one time. The chain joins TRBV2 to TRBJ2-3; 8 nucleotides align to TRBD2. Unmatched junction bases numbered 9, after V lost 11 bases and J lost 5 bases. From germline, CDR1 is SNHLY and CDR2 FYNNEI. The CDR3 is 13 amino acids. The chain's CDR3 is CARNSGVKDTQYF. CDR3 in DNA: TGTGCCCGGAATAGCGGGGTAAAAGATACGCAGTATTTT. Combining the CDR3 with reference TRBV2 and TRBJ2-3 gives the whole variable domain EPEVTQTPSHQVTQMGQEVILRCVPISNHLYFYWYRQILGQKVEFLVSFYNNEISEKSEIFDDQFSVERPDGSNFTLKIRSTKLEDSAMYFCARNSGVKDTQYFGPGTRLTVL.

A few counts support this clone. This chain links TRBV5-1 with TRBJ2-3; TRBD2 aligns across 11 bases. CDR1 and CDR2 (germline): SGHRS, YFSETQ. This CDR3 comprises 16 residues. The junction had 6 bases not matched to a gene; V was cut back by 0 bases and J by 6 bases. The CDR3 DNA reads TGCGCCAGCAGCTTGGGGATAGCGGGGGGGTCGGATACGCAGTATTTT. Its protein product is CASSLGIAGGSDTQYF.

The rearrangement links TRBV4-2 to TRBJ2-3, with D tentatively TRBD1 (5 bases). From germline, CDR1 is LGHNA and CDR2 YNFKEQ. Trimming stripped 4 bases from V and 4 bases from J, with 18 bases between. The CDR3 totals 16 residues. DNA for the CDR3: TGTGCCAGCAGCCCGCTTCCCGGGCAGGGCTCAGATACGCAGTATTTT. Translated: CASSPLPGQGSDTQYF.

This clone was detected a few times. The J gene is TRBJ2-2, the V gene TRBV7-9; the match to TRBD2 covers 8 bases. CDR1 is SEHNR, CDR2 FQNEAQ, per germline (reference sequence). The trim removed 6 bases at V and 5 bases at J, leaving 11 bases unmatched. The CDR3 extends over 16 amino acids. This CDR3 is CASRAELLAGTGELFF. CDR3 in DNA: TGTGCCAGCAGAGCTGAACTCCTAGCGGGTACCGGGGAGCTGTTTTTT.

This clone was seen once. The chain links TRBV29-1 to TRBJ2-3; D unresolved. CDR3 size: 15 residues. From germline, CDR1 is SQVTM and CDR2 ANQGSEA. V lost 8 bases to trimming and J lost 2 bases, with 20 bases between them. Here the CDR3 reads CSFCGKAATTDTQYF. The CDR3 DNA follows: TGCAGCTTTTGCGGAAAGGCAGCGACCACAGATACGCAGTATTTT.

This clone was counted once. The chain uses TRBV28 and TRBJ2-5; D is unclear. V gave up 6 bases and J gave up 2 bases, with 7 bases separating them. Looked up from germline, CDR1 is MDHEN and CDR2 is SYDVKM. The CDR3 contains 12 residues. Here the CDR3 DNA reads TGTGCCAGCAGGGTCGGTCAAGAGACCCAGTACTTC. Protein sequence: CASRVGQETQYF. Using reference TRBV28 and TRBJ2-5 for the parts outside the CDR3, the full variable domain is DVKVTQSSRYLVKRTGEKVFLECVQDMDHENMFWYRQDPGLGLRLIYFSYDVKMKEKGDIPEGYSVSREKKERFSLILESASTNQTSMYLCASRVGQETQYFGPGTRLLVL.

This chain uses TRBV4-1 with TRBJ2-1; D might be TRBD2 (6 bases). Trimming shortened V by 1 base and J by 8 bases, and 15 bases separated the two germline ends. Looked up from germline, CDR1 is MGHRA and CDR2 is YSYEKL. This CDR3 has 15 amino acids. The CDR3 nucleotides read TGCGCCAGCAGCCAAGTAAGGCGGGGACGCGATGAGCAGTTCTTC. This encodes CASSQVRRGRDEQFF.

The CDR3 nucleotides read TGTGCCAGCAGTGGGACGGGGGGGGATCAGCCCCAGCATTTT. It codes for CASSGTGGDQPQHF. The chain links TRBV2 to TRBJ1-5; D is possibly TRBD1 (5 bases). Germline V lookup: CDR1 SNHLY, CDR2 FYNNEI. V was trimmed by 4 bases and J by 5 bases, leaving 12 bases between them. The CDR3 has 14 residues.

The chain is built from TRBV27 and TRBJ1-2, with TRBD1 matching 9 bases. J lost 7 bases, V lost 3 bases, and 12 bases had no gene match. The CDR3 consists of 16 residues. The germline gives CDR1 MNHEY, CDR2 SMNVEV (reference sequence). The CDR3 nucleotides read TGTGCCAGCAGTTTCTACCCCGACAGGGGGGTAGCTGGCTACACCTTC. Protein sequence: CASSFYPDRGVAGYTF.

The chain uses TRBV2 and TRBJ2-5; weak D call: TRBD2 (7 bases). V dropped 7 bases and J dropped 5 bases, with 23 bases sitting between them. CDR3 size: 16 residues. Germline V gene lookup returns CDR1 SNHLY and CDR2 FYNNEI. Here the CDR3 reads CASKARMGGQWETQYF. In nucleotides, the CDR3 is TGTGCCAGCAAGGCCCGAATGGGGGGGCAGTGGGAGACCCAGTACTTC.

This clone was counted once. This chain uses TRBV7-3 with TRBJ2-3; D is perhaps TRBD2 (5 bases). CDR3 length equals 14 residues. V was pared by 4 bases and J by 5 bases, with 13 bases between. Germline V gene lookup returns CDR1 SGHTA and CDR2 FQGTGA. In DNA, the CDR3 is TGTGCCAGCAGCTCCGGGATATCCGGAGATACGCAGTATTTT. This gives the protein CASSSGISGDTQYF. The whole variable domain, filled in from reference TRBV7-3 and TRBJ2-3, reads GAGVSQTPSNKVTEKGKYVELRCDPISGHTALYWYRQSLGQGPEFLIYFQGTGAADDSGLPNDRFFAVRPEGSVSTLKIQRTERGDSAVYLCASSSGISGDTQYFGPGTRLTVL.

This clone has just one count. The chain is built from TRBV5-4 and TRBJ1-1; D uncertain. This CDR3 contains 14 residues. Trimming left V 2 bases short and J 0 bases short, with 8 bases between. Germline CDR1 SGHNT, CDR2 YYREEE (reference sequence). As DNA, the CDR3 is TGTGCCAGCAGCTTAGATCTAATGAACACTGAAGCTTTCTTT. It codes for CASSLDLMNTEAFF.

The chain links TRBV6-1 to TRBJ2-3; 11 nucleotides line up with TRBD2. Trimming removed 4 bases from V and 6 bases from J; junction bases left unmatched: 6. The CDR3 extends over 15 amino acids. Germline CDR1 is MNHNS and CDR2 is SASEGT. CDR3 protein: CASSATSGGGDTQYF. CDR3 DNA sequence: TGTGCCAGCAGTGCCACTAGCGGGGGTGGTGATACGCAGTATTTT.

The gene calls are TRBV27 and TRBJ1-6; D perhaps matches TRBD1 (6 bases). From germline, CDR1 is MNHEY and CDR2 SMNVEV (reference sequence). Between the trimmed V and J ends, which lost 6 bases and 5 bases, there was a span of 14 bases. The CDR3 spans 15 residues. Written as DNA, the CDR3 is TGTGCCAGCAGGGCGTACAGGGCGGATAATTCACCCCTCCACTTT. This sequence encodes CASRAYRADNSPLHF.